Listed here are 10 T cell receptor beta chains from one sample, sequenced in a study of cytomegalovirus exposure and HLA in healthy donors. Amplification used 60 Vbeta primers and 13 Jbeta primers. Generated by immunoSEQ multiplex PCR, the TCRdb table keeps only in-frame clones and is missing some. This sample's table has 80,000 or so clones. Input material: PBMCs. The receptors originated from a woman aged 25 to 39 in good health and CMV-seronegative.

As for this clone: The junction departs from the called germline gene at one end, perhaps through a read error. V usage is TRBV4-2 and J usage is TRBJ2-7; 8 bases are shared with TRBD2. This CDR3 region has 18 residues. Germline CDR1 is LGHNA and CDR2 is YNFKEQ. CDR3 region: CAGSQDLVPSGRSYEQYF. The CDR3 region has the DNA TGTGCCGGCAGCCAAGATCTTGTTCCTAGCGGGCGGTCCTACGAGCAGTACTTC.

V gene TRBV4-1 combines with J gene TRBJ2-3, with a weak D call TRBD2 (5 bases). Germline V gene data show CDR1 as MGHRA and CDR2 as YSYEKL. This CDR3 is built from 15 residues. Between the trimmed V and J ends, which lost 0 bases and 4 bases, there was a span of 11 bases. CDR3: CASSQEAGKADTQYF. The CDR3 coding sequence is TGCGCCAGCAGCCAAGAGGCGGGTAAAGCAGATACGCAGTATTTT.

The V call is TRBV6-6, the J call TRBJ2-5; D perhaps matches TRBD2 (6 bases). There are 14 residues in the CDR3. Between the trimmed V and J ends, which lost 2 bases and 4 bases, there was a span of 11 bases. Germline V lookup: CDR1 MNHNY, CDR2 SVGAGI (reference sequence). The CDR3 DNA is TGTGCCAGCAGTTACGGGGGAGGACGAGAGACCCAGTACTTC. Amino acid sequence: CASSYGGGRETQYF.

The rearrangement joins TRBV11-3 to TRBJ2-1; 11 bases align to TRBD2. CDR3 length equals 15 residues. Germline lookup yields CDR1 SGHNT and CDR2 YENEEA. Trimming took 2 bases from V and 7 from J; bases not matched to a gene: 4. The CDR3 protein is CASSLSTSGRNEQFF. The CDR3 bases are TGTGCCAGCAGCTTATCCACTAGCGGGAGAAATGAGCAGTTCTTC.

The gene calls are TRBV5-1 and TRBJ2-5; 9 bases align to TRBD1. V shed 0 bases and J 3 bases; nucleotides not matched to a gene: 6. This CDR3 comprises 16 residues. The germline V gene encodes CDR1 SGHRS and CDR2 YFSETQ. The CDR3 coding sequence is TGCGCCAGCAGCTTGGGGGGACAGGGTTGGAAAGAGACCCAGTACTTC. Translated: CASSLGGQGWKETQYF.

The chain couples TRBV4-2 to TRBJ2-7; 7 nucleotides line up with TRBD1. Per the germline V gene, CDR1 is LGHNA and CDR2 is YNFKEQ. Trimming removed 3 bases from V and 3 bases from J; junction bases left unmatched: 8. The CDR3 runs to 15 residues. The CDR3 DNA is TGTGCCAGCAGCCAGACCGGGGACAGCCGCTACGAGCAGTACTTC. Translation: CASSQTGDSRYEQYF.

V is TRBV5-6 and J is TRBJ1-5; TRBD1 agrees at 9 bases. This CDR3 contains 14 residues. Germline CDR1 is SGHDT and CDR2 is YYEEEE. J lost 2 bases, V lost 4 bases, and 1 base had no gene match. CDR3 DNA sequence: TGTGCCAGCAGCCGGACAGGGGGCAATCAGCCCCAGCATTTT. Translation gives CASSRTGGNQPQHF. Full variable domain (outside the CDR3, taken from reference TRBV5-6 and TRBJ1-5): DAGVTQSPTHLIKTRGQQVTLRCSPKSGHDTVSWYQQALGQGPQFIFQYYEEEERQRGNFPDRFSGHQFPNYSSELNVNALLLGDSALYLCASSRTGGNQPQHFGDGTRLSIL.

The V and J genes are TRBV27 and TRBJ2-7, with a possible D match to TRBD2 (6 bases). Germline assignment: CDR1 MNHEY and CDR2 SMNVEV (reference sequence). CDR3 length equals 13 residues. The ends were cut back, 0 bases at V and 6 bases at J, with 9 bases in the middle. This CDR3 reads CASSLSAGGEQYF. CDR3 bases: TGTGCCAGCAGTTTATCGGCCGGGGGCGAGCAGTACTTC.

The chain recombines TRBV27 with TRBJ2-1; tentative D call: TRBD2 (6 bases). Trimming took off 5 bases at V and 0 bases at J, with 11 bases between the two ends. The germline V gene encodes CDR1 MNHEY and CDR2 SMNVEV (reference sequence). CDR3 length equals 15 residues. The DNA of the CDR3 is TGTGCCAGCAGTCCCTATAGCGGCTCCTACAATGAGCAGTTCTTC. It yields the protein CASSPYSGSYNEQFF.

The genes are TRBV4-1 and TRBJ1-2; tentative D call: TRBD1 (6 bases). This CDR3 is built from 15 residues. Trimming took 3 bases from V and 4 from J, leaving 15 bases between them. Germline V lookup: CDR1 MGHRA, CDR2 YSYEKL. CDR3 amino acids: CASSHTSRTVYGYTF. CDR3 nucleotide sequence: TGCGCCAGCAGCCATACTTCGAGGACAGTCTATGGCTACACCTTC.